The source of this T cell receptor beta chain is a study of cytomegalovirus exposure and HLA in healthy donors. The CDR3 contains 17 residues. Germline V gene lookup returns CDR1 MNHEY and CDR2 SMNVEV (reference sequence). Study observations and caveats: For most subjects, TCR beta sequences were reported to predict HLA-A and HLA-B alleles with accuracy.

Primers for the PCR totalled 60 Vbeta and 13 Jbeta. Here immunoSEQ multiplex PCR was the method, and the copy in TCRdb shows in-frame clones only, minus some. The data hold around 120,000 clones, with less than 80% observed a single time. This clone was detected once. The antigen is not known. The junction departs from germline at one end; a sequencing error may be responsible. J is TRBJ2-2 and V is TRBV27; 7 nucleotides match TRBD2. The sample taken for sequencing was PBMCs. This clonotype originated in a woman between 40 and 55 years old in good health and CMV-seropositive. The CDR3 sequence: CASSFLSPRGGTGELSF. CDR3 sequence (DNA): TGTGCCAGCAGTTTTTTATCCCCCCGGGGAGGGACCGGGGAGCTGTCTTTT.